This TCR beta chain was observed in a study of glioma-infiltrating T cells. Findings and caveats of the study: Non-neoplastic patients had below-expected tissue-blood divergence, while all gliomas exceeded expectation. Only very few CDR3 sequences appeared in both tissue and blood.

This clonotype appeared many times. Antigen: not known. V was pared by 4 bases and J by 4 bases, with 4 bases of the junction left unmatched. CDR1 is SNHLY, CDR2 FYNNEI, per germline. The CDR3 spans 13 residues. The iRepertoire nested amplicon-rescue multiplex PCR amplified TCR alpha and beta CDR3s from RNA. TCRdb reanalysed the multiplex PCR reads using MiXCR and keeps one entry per CDR3 protein. The repertoire holds tens of thousands of distinct CDR3 sequences, with roughly 39% as singletons. The sequenced material came from glioma tissue, nonneoplastic brain tissue, or PBMCs (not recorded which). This chain joins TRBV2 and TRBJ2-7; TRBD2 matches at 7 bases. This clonotype originated in a human donor with low-grade glioma or glioblastoma, undergoing nonglioma brain surgery, or in good health (not recorded which). CDR3 amino acids: CASSAGGRYEQYF. The CDR3, as DNA: TGTGCCAGCAGTGCGGGGGGAAGGTACGAGCAGTACTTC. The full variable domain, completed using reference TRBV2 and TRBJ2-7, is EPEVTQTPSHQVTQMGQEVILRCVPISNHLYFYWYRQILGQKVEFLVSFYNNEISEKSEIFDDQFSVERPDGSNFTLKIRSTKLEDSAMYFCASSAGGRYEQYFGPGTRLTVT.